Listed below are T cell receptor beta chains from one sample, sequenced in a study of shared clonotypes between healthy human individuals. Only in-frame clones appear in the TCRdb table, and some are missing; sequencing was by immunoSEQ multiplex PCR. The sample has fewer than 2.5 million clones, over 85% seen once. The sample taken for sequencing was naive CD4+ T cells from PBMCs. The receptors were gathered from a man between 18 and 35 years old in good health. Some clones in this sample may be carry-over from other donors' samples. The CDR3 runs from the conserved cysteine through the conserved F or W. D genes are given only for firm matches. Some rows have no size entry. The others give once, few or many, or a class for an expanded clone.

len	v_gene	j_gene	abundance	d_gene	CDR3aa	CDR3nt
14	TRBV7-2	TRBJ1-3	NA	NA	CASSLGRFGNTIYF	TGTGCCAGCAGCCTTGGGAGGTTTGGAAACACCATATATTTT
16	TRBV4-1	TRBJ2-1	NA	NA	CASSQQGASGAREQFF	TGCGCCAGCAGCCAACAGGGGGCTAGCGGGGCTCGTGAGCAGTTCTTC
13	TRBV10-2	TRBJ2-7	NA	NA	CATSIVGAYEQYF	TGCGCCACCAGTATTGTGGGGGCCTACGAGCAGTACTTC
14	TRBV29-1	TRBJ1-1	NA	NA	CSVEERHRGTEAFF	TGCAGCGTTGAAGAAAGGCACCGAGGGACTGAAGCTTTCTTT
15	TRBV30	TRBJ2-1	once	TRBD2	CASYPRTSGYNEQFF	TGTGCCTCCTACCCCCGGACTAGCGGGTACAATGAGCAGTTCTTC
15	TRBV7-2	TRBJ1-1	NA	TRBD1	CASSPRQGANTEAFF	TGTGCCAGCAGCCCAAGACAGGGGGCGAACACTGAAGCTTTCTTT
15	TRBV4-1	TRBJ2-7	NA	TRBD2	CASSQEGDYSYEQYF	TGCGCCAGCAGCCAAGAGGGGGACTACTCCTACGAGCAGTACTTC
17	TRBV9	TRBJ2-5	NA	TRBD2	CASSAGPGTSGGGTQYF	TGTGCCAGCAGCGCGGGCCCCGGGACTAGCGGGGGGGGGACCCAGTACTTC
16	TRBV7-3	TRBJ1-5	NA	NA	CASSRQKTGLGQPQHF	TGTGCCAGCAGCCGTCAAAAAACAGGGCTAGGGCAGCCCCAGCATTTT
13	TRBV2	TRBJ1-2	few	NA	CASSGLGEVGYTF	TGTGCCAGCAGTGGCCTGGGGGAAGTTGGCTACACCTTC
15	TRBV19	TRBJ1-3	once	NA	CASGEGGANGNTIYF	TGTGCCAGTGGCGAGGGGGGGGCTAATGGAAACACCATATATTTT
16	TRBV2	TRBJ1-5	NA	TRBD1	CASRGQGQGARQPQHF	TGTGCCAGCAGGGGCCAGGGACAGGGGGCACGACAGCCCCAGCATTTT
16	TRBV28	TRBJ2-7	NA	NA	CASSSIQVGGSHEQYF	TGTGCCAGCAGCTCCATTCAAGTCGGGGGTTCCCACGAGCAGTACTTC
14	TRBV18	TRBJ1-1	NA	TRBD1	CASSPQQGDTEAFF	TGTGCCAGCTCACCACAACAGGGGGACACTGAAGCTTTCTTT
13	TRBV11-2	TRBJ2-1	NA	NA	CASSPAIMDEQFF	TGTGCCAGCAGCCCCGCGATAATGGATGAGCAGTTCTTC
13	TRBV7-3	TRBJ1-1	NA	NA	CASSDTRASEAFF	TGTGCCAGCTCAGACACCAGGGCCTCTGAAGCTTTCTTT
14	TRBV28	TRBJ1-1	NA	TRBD1	CASSPTGGLTEAFF	TGTGCCAGCAGCCCAACAGGGGGTTTAACTGAAGCTTTCTTT
11	TRBV4-1	TRBJ2-4	few	NA	CASSQGGVQYF	TGCGCCAGCAGCCAAGGGGGCGTTCAGTACTTC
17	TRBV4-2	TRBJ2-6	NA	NA	CASSQVGGGSGANVLTF	TGTGCCAGCAGCCAGGTTGGGGGTGGGTCTGGGGCCAACGTCCTGACTTTC
14	TRBV2	TRBJ1-5	once	NA	CASSFDSYNQPQHF	TGTGCCAGCAGTTTCGACAGCTACAATCAGCCCCAGCATTTT
16	TRBV5-1	TRBJ2-1	NA	TRBD2	CASSLLAGGSYNEQFF	TGCGCCAGCAGCTTATTAGCGGGAGGGTCCTACAATGAGCAGTTCTTC
15	TRBV6-5	TRBJ1-1	NA	TRBD1	CASSYATGVNTEAFF	TGTGCCAGCAGTTACGCGACAGGGGTGAACACTGAAGCTTTCTTT
13	TRBV28	TRBJ2-7	NA	NA	CASTSGQTYEQYF	TGTGCCAGCACCTCGGGGCAGACCTACGAGCAGTACTTC
12	TRBV27	TRBJ2-3	NA	NA	CASSFRGGTQYF	TGTGCCAGCAGTTTTCGGGGCGGTACGCAGTATTTT
15	TRBV5-1	TRBJ1-1	NA	TRBD1	CASSLATGVNTEAFF	TGCGCCAGCAGCTTGGCGACAGGGGTGAACACTGAAGCTTTCTTT
14	TRBV7-2	TRBJ1-2	NA	NA	CASSPAYLNYGYTF	TGTGCCAGCAGCCCCGCGTACCTTAACTATGGCTACACCTTC
15	TRBV18	TRBJ2-1	NA	NA	CASSPTDGGYNEQFF	TGTGCCAGCTCACCTACCGACGGCGGATACAATGAGCAGTTCTTC
16	TRBV7-9	TRBJ2-5	NA	NA	CASSFPRGEVTETQYF	TGTGCCAGCAGCTTTCCCAGGGGGGAGGTGACAGAGACCCAGTACTTC
15	TRBV15	TRBJ2-7	NA	TRBD1	CATSKGGQGAYEQYF	TGTGCCACCAGCAAGGGGGGCCAGGGGGCTTACGAGCAGTACTTC